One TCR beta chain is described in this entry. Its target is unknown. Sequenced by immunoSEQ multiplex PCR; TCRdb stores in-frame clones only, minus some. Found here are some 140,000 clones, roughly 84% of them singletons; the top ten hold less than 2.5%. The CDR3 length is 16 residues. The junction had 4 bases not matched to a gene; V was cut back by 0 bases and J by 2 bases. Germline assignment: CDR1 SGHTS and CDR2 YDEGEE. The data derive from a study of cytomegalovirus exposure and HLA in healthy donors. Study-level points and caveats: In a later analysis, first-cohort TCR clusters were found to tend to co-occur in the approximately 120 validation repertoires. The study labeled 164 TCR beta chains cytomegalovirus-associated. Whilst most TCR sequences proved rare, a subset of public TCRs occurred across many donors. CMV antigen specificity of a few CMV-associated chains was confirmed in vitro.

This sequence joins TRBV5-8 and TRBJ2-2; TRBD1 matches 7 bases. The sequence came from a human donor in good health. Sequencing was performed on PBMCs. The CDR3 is CASSLVGQFNTGELFF. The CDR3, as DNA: TGTGCCAGCAGCTTGGTGGGACAGTTCAACACCGGGGAGCTGTTTTTT. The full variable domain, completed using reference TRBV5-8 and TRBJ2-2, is EAGVTQSPTHLIKTRGQQATLRCSPISGHTSVYWYQQALGLGLQFLLWYDEGEERNRGNFPPRFSGRQFPNYSSELNVNALELEDSALYLCASSLVGQFNTGELFFGEGSRLTVL.